This TCR beta chain was obtained from a study of CD8+ T cells in alopecia areata (dated by TCRdb to 2017 to 2018). Context from the whole study: The treated patients took part in an open-label pilot trial in which moderate-to-severe alopecia areata was treated with oral tofacitinib at 5 to 10 mg twice daily. Tofacitinib-treated patients had biopsies at baseline and at 4 and 24 weeks of treatment, with a later scalp biopsy in several patients. Tofacitinib was given for 6 to 18 months, followed by 6 months of follow-up off drug to assess delayed response and recurrence. RNA came from the PAXgene miRNA kit for fixed scalp, the miRNeasy kit for PBMCs, and the RNeasy kit for mouse skin. High-throughput TCRbeta sequencing was used to examine T cell clonal expansion in alopecia areata in both the C3H/HeJ mouse model and human patients. Amplification of TCRbeta CDR3 regions was done by immunoSEQ multiplex PCR using 35 Vbeta forward primers and 13 Jbeta reverse primers. Scalp tissue and sorted CD4+ and CD8+ peripheral blood T cells from patchy and totalis/universalis alopecia areata patients and from healthy controls were covered by human TCRbeta sequencing. Scalp clonality was compared among normal scalp (n=4), patchy alopecia areata scalp (n=8), and alopecia totalis/universalis scalp (n=8). Broad study findings and their caveats: Shared TCR sequences between patients were less evident than in mice, which may be partly attributable to HLA diversity in the patient population. Compared with normal scalp, lesional scalp, particularly in alopecia totalis/universalis, had higher clonality and more expanded CD8+ clones, which suggests antigenic drive. Unlike mouse skin, where gammadelta T cells dominate, normal human skin contains resident alphabeta T cells that get sequenced too, which complicates analysis of the scalp TCR repertoire.

Receptor amplification or capture employed the immunoSEQ multiplex PCR assay. RNA was extracted from all samples and reverse transcribed into cDNA, which served as template for TCR sequencing. First-strand cDNA was synthesized using SuperScript III with a 2:1 mix of oligo-dT and random hexamers. Amplification bias was assessed with a synthetic immune receptor repertoire, and residual bias was removed computationally. The source study handled its data this way. Raw reads were preprocessed to remove errors, and CDR3 was defined by IMGT conventions from the conserved cysteine to phenylalanine. To get clonality, Shannon entropy was normalized by log2 of the number of productive unique TCRs and the result was subtracted from 1. CD4 or CD8 identity of scalp clones was inferred by cross-referencing scalp TCRbeta sequences with sorted blood CD4 and CD8 repertoires. Imported from immuneACCESS, the table was reduced by TCRdb to in-frame sequences with V and J called. These copies leave out some clones; in studies compared against another copy, an unresolved V gene accounts for under half, and the cause of the remainder is not known. V and J calls and clone size are given by that table; D and trimming were obtained from the DNA. The sample records roughly 75,000 clones, 50% to 75% of which are singletons. The ten largest make up about 15% of the sample.

The germline V gene gives CDR1 as LGHNA and CDR2 as YSLEER. The CDR3, cysteine through phenylalanine, is 16 amino acids long. Left in the record is the CDR3 DNA by itself, 48 bases read in frame from the first base. The germline V end is reduced by 0 bases and the J end by 0 bases; junction bases left unmatched: 4. This clone was detected a few times. Its antigen target is currently unknown. It has no much larger one-base neighbor in the sample; base qualities were not kept. Explained via the paper, the time point label denotes: baseline before oral tofacitinib. Lesional scalp punch biopsies and peripheral blood were collected from alopecia areata patients. PBMCs were isolated by density centrifugation and stained for CD3, CD4 and CD8, after which CD4+ and CD8+ T cells were sorted on a FACSAria.

The V gene is TRBV4-3 and the J gene is TRBJ2-7, with TRBD1 identical over 8 junction bases. The sequencing here drew on CD8+ T cells sorted from blood, taken at week 0. The clonotype comes from a human donor with alopecia areata. The DNA sequence is TGCGCCAGCAGCCAAGACTACCAGGGGGCCTCCTACGAGCAGTACTTC. Translated, it reads CASSQDYQGASYEQYF.